The 21 T cell receptor beta chains presented below share a single source sample, sequenced in a study of T-cell reconstitution after alpha-beta-depleted transplantation in children. Unique molecular identifiers were used in preparing the TCRbeta library. TCRdb used MiXCR to reprocess the PCR reads, holding one entry per CDR3 protein. The sample includes a few hundred thousand distinct CDR3 sequences, 16% of them seen just once. The source was PBMCs, mostly from graft donor cells, collected 360 days after TCRalphabeta/CD19-depleted stem cell transplant. The receptors were sampled from a boy in the first two years of life who had a stem cell transplant for Wiskott-Aldrich syndrome, so the T cells may come from the graft donor.

This clonotype was found a few times. V gene TRBV4-1 combines with J gene TRBJ2-3; a weak D match, TRBD2 (6 bases). CDR3 length equals 13 residues. The germline V and J ends were trimmed by 1 base and 14 bases, with 16 bases remaining between them. Germline assignment: CDR1 MGHRA and CDR2 YSYEKL. The chain's CDR3 is CASSQGIWTGGYF. The CDR3, as DNA: TGCGCCAGCAGCCAAGGTATTTGGACCGGGGGGTATTTT.

The J gene is TRBJ2-5, the V gene TRBV2; tentatively, D is TRBD2 (6 bases). Trimming left V 7 bases short and J 5 bases short, with 14 bases between. CDR3 length: 13 amino acids. Germline V gene sequence: CDR1 SNHLY, CDR2 FYNNEI. The CDR3 reads CASNQGRRETQYF. CDR3 nucleotides: TGTGCCAGCAATCAAGGGAGGCGCGAGACCCAGTACTTC.

This clonotype came up a few times. The chain employs TRBV20-1 and TRBJ2-7; maybe TRBD2 (6 bases). Looked up from germline, CDR1 is DFQATT and CDR2 is SNEGSKA (reference sequence). The germline V and J ends were trimmed by 3 bases and 5 bases, with 14 bases remaining between them. The CDR3 covers 13 residues. The CDR3 protein is CSARPAGIHEQYF. In nucleotides, the CDR3 is TGCAGTGCTAGGCCTGCGGGAATCCACGAGCAGTACTTC.

The rearrangement uses TRBV12-5 and TRBJ1-2; tentative D call: TRBD1 (6 bases). This CDR3 has 16 residues. In germline, CDR1 is LGHNT, CDR2 FRNRAP. The germline V and J ends were trimmed by 0 bases and 2 bases, with 13 bases remaining between them. CDR3 region: CASGLVRGTNNYGYTF. In nucleotides, the CDR3 is TGTGCTAGTGGTTTGGTACGAGGGACAAACAACTATGGCTACACCTTC.

Only a few counts were recorded for this clonotype. This chain connects TRBV7-9 to TRBJ2-5; D not certain. The CDR3 contains 15 residues. The germline V gene encodes CDR1 SEHNR and CDR2 FQNEAQ (reference sequence). V gave up 3 bases and J gave up 5 bases, with 16 bases separating them. This chain's CDR3 is CASSFDIGKQETQYF. Written as DNA, the CDR3 is TGTGCCAGCAGCTTCGACATCGGTAAACAGGAGACCCAGTACTTC.

The chain couples TRBV18 to TRBJ2-7, with D tentatively TRBD2 (6 bases). Germline-derived CDR1 and CDR2 are KGHSH and LQKENI. CDR3 length: 16 residues. Trimming pared 3 bases from V and 4 bases from J, leaving 19 bases between. The CDR3 DNA follows: TGTGCCAGCTCACCGAGAGGGAAACTAGCTACGTACGAGCAGTACTTC. Residues: CASSPRGKLATYEQYF.

Only a few counts were recorded for this clonotype. This chain links TRBV7-8 with TRBJ2-2, with 10 bases lining up with TRBD1. Germline CDR1 and CDR2: SGHVS and FQNEAQ. V shed 5 bases, J shed 1 base, and the junction held 10 bases outside the gene matches. The CDR3 contains 18 residues. This CDR3 is CASSTPGQGRENTGELFF. The CDR3 DNA is TGTGCCAGCAGCACACCGGGACAGGGGCGGGAGAACACCGGGGAGCTGTTTTTT.

The V call is TRBV20-1, the J call TRBJ2-1; a possible D gene is TRBD2 (6 bases). CDR3 length: 13 residues. V was cut by 6 bases and J by 2 bases, with 11 bases left in between. Germline V gene sequence: CDR1 DFQATT, CDR2 SNEGSKA (reference sequence). As DNA, the CDR3 is TGCAGTGCCCGGGAGTGGCCCTACAATGAGCAGTTCTTC. It yields the protein CSAREWPYNEQFF.

This chain joins TRBV15 and TRBJ2-5, with no clear D. The length of the CDR3 is 14 residues. From germline, CDR1 is LNHNV and CDR2 YYDKDF (reference sequence). The V gene lost 1 base and the J gene lost 7 bases, with 13 bases spanning the gap. The CDR3 DNA reads TGTGCCACCAGCAGAGGCCAACCATCAGGGACCCAGTACTTC. Its protein product is CATSRGQPSGTQYF.

Only a few counts were recorded for this clonotype. The chain carries TRBV20-1 and TRBJ2-7; D perhaps matches TRBD2 (6 bases). The germline gives CDR1 DFQATT, CDR2 SNEGSKA (reference sequence). The CDR3 is 13 residues long. V lost 4 bases and J lost 5, with 15 bases in between. The CDR3 loop reads CSANSGRSNEQYF. DNA for the CDR3: TGCAGTGCTAATTCCGGGAGATCCAACGAGCAGTACTTC.

The chain uses TRBV4-2 and TRBJ2-6, with 7 bases identical to TRBD1. V lost 4 bases to trimming and J lost 0 bases; unmatched junction nucleotides: 12. Germline CDR1 reads LGHNA; CDR2 reads YNFKEQ. The CDR3 spans 19 residues. The CDR3 protein is CASSPNRGGRGSGANVLTF. CDR3 sequence (DNA): TGTGCCAGCAGCCCCAACAGGGGTGGAAGGGGCTCTGGGGCCAACGTCCTGACTTTC.

This chain uses TRBV12-3 or TRBV12-4 with TRBJ2-1; unclear D gene. There are 15 residues in the CDR3. The V end was cut by 6 bases, the J end by 0 bases, with 12 bases between. The CDR3 DNA reads TGTGCCAGCAGCTACAGAGGTAGCTCCTACAATGAGCAGTTCTTC. Translation: CASSYRGSSYNEQFF.

This clonotype was counted a few times. This chain links TRBV7-2 with TRBJ2-7; D not certain. CDR1 is SGHTA and CDR2 is FQGNSA in the germline V gene. The CDR3 loop spans 14 amino acids. V lost 5 bases and J 3 bases, leaving 14 bases between the germline ends. The CDR3 sequence: CASSPPSILYEQYF. As DNA, the CDR3 is TGTGCCAGCAGCCCGCCCAGCATCCTCTACGAGCAGTACTTC.

This sequence joins TRBV9 and TRBJ1-4, with a tentative D call TRBD1 (5 bases). Germline CDR1 SGDLS, CDR2 YYNGEE. The ends were cut back, 0 bases at V and 5 bases at J, with 14 bases in the middle. The CDR3 consists of 16 residues. As DNA, the CDR3 is TGTGCCAGCAGCGTAGGCTGGGCGCAGGGAAATGAAAAACTGTTTTTT. This sequence encodes CASSVGWAQGNEKLFF.

The rearrangement joins TRBV5-6 to TRBJ2-3, with a possible D match to TRBD2 (6 bases). CDR1 and CDR2 (germline): SGHDT, YYEEEE. This CDR3 region has 14 residues. Trimming cost V 3 bases and J 10 bases, with 18 bases left between them. CDR3 bases: TGTGCCAGCAGCTCATCGACTAGAATCGTTGCGCAGTATTTT. This encodes CASSSSTRIVAQYF.

This chain uses TRBV7-9 with TRBJ2-1; 8 nucleotides match TRBD2. V trimming: 0 bases; J trimming: 8 bases; junction bases outside the gene matches: 12. The CDR3 is 17 amino acids. Germline values: CDR1 SEHNR, CDR2 FQNEAQ (reference sequence). CDR3 sequence: CASSLAPRGRQYDEQFF. In DNA form, the CDR3 reads TGTGCCAGCAGCTTAGCTCCCCGCGGGAGGCAATACGATGAGCAGTTCTTC.

In its sample, this clonotype was seen a few times. This sequence joins TRBV11-2 and TRBJ2-2, with 8 bases lining up with TRBD2. Trimming cost V 4 bases and J 2 bases; bases outside gene matches: 6. Germline loops: CDR1 SGHAT, CDR2 FQNNGV. The CDR3 loop spans 16 amino acids. The CDR3 here is CASSSRGRLNTGELFF. Written as DNA, the CDR3 is TGTGCCAGCAGCTCCCGCGGGAGGCTAAACACCGGGGAGCTGTTTTTT.

This clonotype has only a few counts. The junction shows a germline mismatch at one end, possibly a read error. This chain connects TRBV29-1 to TRBJ2-4; the D gene is possibly TRBD1 (5 bases). The CDR3 length is 12 residues. Germline V CDR1 and CDR2: SQVTM, ANQGSEA. The CDR3 loop is CCVQGPKNIQYF. The CDR3 DNA reads TGCTGCGTTCAGGGCCCCAAAAACATTCAGTACTTC.

The chain recombines TRBV7-6 with TRBJ2-6; weak D call: TRBD1 (5 bases). Trimming left V 6 bases short and J 4 bases short, with 19 bases between. This CDR3 comprises 17 residues. CDR1 SGHVS and CDR2 FNYEAQ come from the germline V gene. The CDR3 DNA sequence: TGTGCCAGCAGTATGAGGCGACTCAGGGCCGGGGCCAACGTCCTGACTTTC. Encoded protein: CASSMRRLRAGANVLTF. The variable domain in full, completed from reference TRBV7-6 and TRBJ2-6, reads GAGVSQSPRYKVTKRGQDVALRCDPISGHVSLYWYRQALGQGPEFLTYFNYEAQQDKSGLPNDRFSAERPEGSISTLTIQRTEQRDSAMYRCASSMRRLRAGANVLTFGAGSRLTVL.

This clonotype was counted a few times. The chain uses TRBV5-1 and TRBJ2-7; D is ambiguous. In germline, CDR1 is SGHRS, CDR2 YFSETQ. V was cut by 1 base and J by 2 bases, with 10 bases left in between. The CDR3 runs to 14 residues. CDR3 sequence (DNA): TGCGCCAGCAGCTTGAGCAGGCTCACCTACGAGCAGTACTTC. Its protein is CASSLSRLTYEQYF.

The chain joins TRBV24-1 to TRBJ2-2, with D possibly TRBD2 on 7 matching bases. This CDR3 spans 15 amino acids. V was shortened by 7 bases and J by 7 bases, with 18 bases between the two germline ends. Germline assignment: CDR1 KGHDR and CDR2 SFDVKD. CDR3 region: CATRSPGGQGGELFF. DNA of the CDR3: TGTGCCACCAGGTCACCCGGGGGGCAAGGCGGGGAGCTGTTTTTT.